The next 12 T cell receptor beta chains were all read from a single sample in a study of post-analysis software for immune sequencing data. The authors incorporated unique molecular identifiers into the TCR beta cDNA libraries. TCRdb independently ran MiXCR on the PCR reads; one entry per CDR3 protein. The table has approximately 690,000 distinct CDR3 sequences, approximately 60% seen once; the top ten hold around 10%. These TCRs' antigens remain unknown. Whole-study findings and limits: Included in a set of five TRBV segments more frequent in patients than controls were TRBV5-6, TRBV5-1 and TRBV20-1.

Sequencing was performed on blood. The source of these receptors is a girl aged 2 to 10 with multiple sclerosis.

This clonotype was seen many times. The chain joins TRBV29-1 to TRBJ2-7, with 11 bases fitting TRBD2. From germline, CDR1 is SQVTM and CDR2 ANQGSEA. Trimming at V came to 6 bases and at J to 5 bases, leaving 9 bases not matched to a gene. This CDR3 comprises 14 residues. CDR3 bases: TGCAGCGTGGAAACTAGCGGGAGTTCTAACGAGCAGTACTTC. Its translation is CSVETSGSSNEQYF.

Here the CDR3 reads CASSLWDRALYEQYF. Here the CDR3 DNA reads TGTGCCAGCAGTTTATGGGACAGGGCCCTCTACGAGCAGTACTTC. This chain joins TRBV12-3 or TRBV12-4 and TRBJ2-5, with TRBD1 identical over 9 bases. The J call may be faulty, since TRBJ2-7 better matches the DNA end. This CDR3 is built from 15 residues.

This clonotype was picked up a small number of times. J is TRBJ2-3 and V is TRBV29-1, with 9 nucleotides matching TRBD2. The V gene end was trimmed by 7 bases and the J gene end by 2 bases; junction bases not matched to a gene: 10. Germline V CDR1 and CDR2: SQVTM, ANQGSEA. The CDR3 has 15 amino acids. CDR3: CSADGTSTLTDTQYF. The CDR3 DNA is TGCAGCGCCGATGGGACTAGCACCCTCACAGATACGCAGTATTTT.

J is TRBJ1-5 and V is TRBV21-1. TRBV21-1 is a pseudogene. The CDR3 extends over 14 amino acids. CDR3 coding DNA: TGTGCCAGCAGCAATGGGGAAAGCAATCAGCCCCAGCATTTT. Protein: CASSNGESNQPQHF.

The rearrangement links TRBV28 to TRBJ2-1; TRBD2 agrees at 8 bases. The CDR3 sequence is 15 residues long. Per the germline V gene, CDR1 is MDHEN and CDR2 is SYDVKM. V dropped 6 bases and J dropped 6; count of bases not matched to a gene: 10. In DNA form, the CDR3 reads TGTGCCAGCAGGGAAGCGGGAGTGTCATTCAATGAGCAGTTCTTC. This codes for CASREAGVSFNEQFF.

This rearrangement joins TRBV6-6 to TRBJ1-1; 11 bases are a match to TRBD1. CDR1 and CDR2 (germline): MNHNY, SVGAGI (reference sequence). V shed 0 bases and J 4 bases; nucleotides not matched to a gene: 7. The CDR3 sequence is 17 residues long. The CDR3 DNA reads TGTGCCAGCAGTTACTCCACCCCCGGGACAGGGGGCACTGAAGCTTTCTTT. This sequence encodes CASSYSTPGTGGTEAFF.

A few counts support this clonotype. This chain links TRBV7-2 with TRBJ1-2; the match to TRBD1 covers 9 bases. The CDR3 totals 14 residues. J gave up 8 bases and V 4 bases, and 8 bases lay outside the gene matches. Germline V gene data show CDR1 as SGHTA and CDR2 as FQGNSA. CDR3 DNA: TGTGCCAGCAGCTCCCCTGGGACAGGGAGAGGCTACACCTTC. This encodes CASSSPGTGRGYTF.

The J gene is TRBJ2-1, the V gene TRBV5-1; 8 bases agree with TRBD2. CDR3 length: 18 residues. From germline, CDR1 is SGHRS and CDR2 YFSETQ. The V gene end was trimmed by 1 base and the J gene end by 4 bases; junction bases not matched to a gene: 13. CDR3 DNA sequence: TGCGCCAGCAGCTTGATTTTCTGGCGGGGGGACAATTACAATGAGCAGTTCTTC. Protein sequence: CASSLIFWRGDNYNEQFF. Looking up the rest from reference TRBV5-1 and TRBJ2-1 gives the full variable domain: KAGVTQTPRYLIKTRGQQVTLSCSPISGHRSVSWYQQTPGQGLQFLFEYFSETQRNKGNFPGRFSGRQFSNSRSEMNVSTLELGDSALYLCASSLIFWRGDNYNEQFFGPGTRLTVL.

This clonotype has just a few counts. The V gene is TRBV29-1, the J gene TRBJ2-1; no firm D call. This CDR3 is 12 amino acids long. Trimming cost V 0 bases and J 7 bases, with 7 bases left between them. Germline V gene sequence: CDR1 SQVTM, CDR2 ANQGSEA. CDR3 coding DNA: TGCAGCGTTGAAGATTGGGGAAATGAGCAGTTCTTC. Amino acids: CSVEDWGNEQFF.

The chain has TRBV12-3 or TRBV12-4 and TRBJ1-5; D is unresolved. The germline V and J ends were trimmed by 8 bases and 6 bases, with 11 bases remaining between them. The CDR3 length is 12 residues. The CDR3, as DNA: TGTGCCAGCCACTTCCCGGGTCAGCCCCAGCATTTT. This translates into CASHFPGQPQHF.

With regard to this clonotype: One end of the junction does not line up with germline, which may come from a read error. V and J are TRBV11-1 and TRBJ2-2; D might be TRBD1 (6 bases). Germline-derived CDR1 and CDR2 are SGHAT and FQDESV (reference sequence). There are 17 residues in the CDR3. The CDR3 bases are TGTGCCAGCAGCCGCAGGATTCGGGACACTCACACCGGGGAGCGGTTTTTT. Translation gives CASSRRIRDTHTGERFF.

V gene TRBV12-3 or TRBV12-4 combines with J gene TRBJ2-3; 9 nucleotides align to TRBD1. The CDR3 totals 16 residues. The J segment lost 2 bases and the V segment lost 3 bases, leaving 6 bases of the junction unmatched. The CDR3 DNA sequence: TGTGCCAGCAGTTTCCGGACAGGGGTCGACACAGATACGCAGTATTTT. This sequence encodes CASSFRTGVDTDTQYF.